Following are 16 T cell receptor beta chains from one sample sequenced in a study of monozygotic twins with cystic fibrosis. Using immunoSEQ multiplex PCR, the repertoire was profiled, and TCRdb retains in-frame clones only, with some absent. This table has 30,000 to 40,000 clones, just over 95% appearing once. Specimen: blood. These receptors originate from a girl between 2 and 10 years old with cystic fibrosis.

The chain employs TRBV5-1 and TRBJ1-5, with 10 positions matching TRBD1. The CDR3 runs to 16 residues. Germline CDR1 and CDR2: SGHRS and YFSETQ. V gave up 7 bases and J gave up 7 bases; unmatched junction bases: 14. The CDR3 DNA reads as TGCGCCAGCTGCCCCGGGACAGGGGAGTCGCGACAGCCCCAGCATTTT. Translating it yields CASCPGTGESRQPQHF. Using reference TRBV5-1 and TRBJ1-5 for the parts outside the CDR3, the full variable domain is KAGVTQTPRYLIKTRGQQVTLSCSPISGHRSVSWYQQTPGQGLQFLFEYFSETQRNKGNFPGRFSGRQFSNSRSEMNVSTLELGDSALYLCASCPGTGESRQPQHFGDGTRLSIL.

The chain is built from TRBV29-1 and TRBJ2-5; TRBD1 matches 9 bases. The DNA end is more similar to TRBJ2-7, so the J call may be wrong. Germline CDR1 and CDR2: SQVTM and ANQGSEA. There are 13 residues in the CDR3. CDR3 loop: CSVKGDREDEQYF. The CDR3 DNA follows: TGCAGCGTTAAAGGGGACAGGGAAGACGAGCAGTACTTC.

This clone was counted once. V gene TRBV5-8 combines with J gene TRBJ2-5; 7 positions match TRBD1. V lost 1 base to trimming and J lost 1 base; unmatched junction nucleotides: 4. Per germline, CDR1 SGHTS and CDR2 YDEGEE. This CDR3 contains 15 residues. Written as DNA, the CDR3 is TGTGCCAGCAGCTTGTCCAGGGGGAGCCAAGAGACCCAGTACTTC. This sequence encodes CASSLSRGSQETQYF.

V gene TRBV28 combines with J gene TRBJ1-1; no definite D call. Germline CDR1 reads MDHEN; CDR2 reads SYDVKM. The V end lost 2 bases, the J end lost 5 bases, and 21 bases lay between the germline ends. The CDR3 contains 17 residues. In nucleotides, the CDR3 is TGTGCCAGCAGTTTAGTAGGTGTAAGTGTGTCCAGGACTGAAGCTTTCTTT. Residues: CASSLVGVSVSRTEAFF.

V gene TRBV5-1 combines with J gene TRBJ2-7; the match to TRBD2 covers 7 bases. J lost 3 bases, V lost 3 bases, and 6 bases had no gene match. CDR3 size: 14 residues. In germline, CDR1 is SGHRS, CDR2 YFSETQ. CDR3 protein: CASSSQLANYEQYF. DNA of the CDR3: TGCGCCAGCAGCTCTCAACTAGCGAACTACGAGCAGTACTTC. Supplemented by reference TRBV5-1 and TRBJ2-7, the full variable domain reads KAGVTQTPRYLIKTRGQQVTLSCSPISGHRSVSWYQQTPGQGLQFLFEYFSETQRNKGNFPGRFSGRQFSNSRSEMNVSTLELGDSALYLCASSSQLANYEQYFGPGTRLTVT.

The chain combines TRBV7-2 with TRBJ1-5, with D perhaps matching TRBD1 (5 bases). Germline V CDR1 and CDR2: SGHTA, FQGNSA. The CDR3 is 14 residues long. V dropped 1 base and J dropped 4 bases, with 8 bases sitting between them. For the CDR3, the DNA is TGTGCCAGCAGCTTAGGACAGCTTAATCAGCCCCAGCATTTT. Translation gives CASSLGQLNQPQHF.

This clone was detected once. The genes are TRBV5-4 and TRBJ1-2; TRBD1 might be the D (6 bases). CDR1 SGHNT and CDR2 YYREEE come from the germline V gene (reference sequence). The V end was cut by 3 bases, the J end by 4 bases, with 16 bases between. The CDR3 loop spans 15 amino acids. Written as DNA, the CDR3 is TGTGCCAGCAGCTCTTTTTTTGGGGGCGGCTATGGCTACACCTTC. Its translation is CASSSFFGGGYGYTF.

V and J are TRBV7-8 and TRBJ1-5; D ambiguous. Germline V gives CDR1 SGHVS, CDR2 FQNEAQ. The CDR3 totals 16 residues. Trimming removed 0 bases from V and 7 bases from J, with 16 bases in between. The CDR3 reads CASSLARVWMGQPQHF. In DNA, the CDR3 is TGTGCCAGCAGCTTAGCGCGCGTATGGATGGGACAGCCCCAGCATTTT.

The chain has TRBV5-1 and TRBJ2-1; D uncertain. Germline CDR1 reads SGHRS; CDR2 reads YFSETQ. The CDR3 is made up of 11 amino acids. Trimming stripped 4 bases from V and 5 bases from J, with 4 bases between. The CDR3 spells CASSGNNEQFF. CDR3 coding DNA: TGCGCCAGCAGCGGCAACAATGAGCAGTTCTTC.

V is TRBV19 and J is TRBJ2-1; the D gene is possibly TRBD2 (6 bases). V shed 1 base and J shed 3 bases, with 10 bases lying between them. Germline V gives CDR1 LNHDA, CDR2 SQIVND (reference sequence). The CDR3 totals 15 residues. The CDR3 spells CASSIVPGLYNEQFF. The CDR3 nucleotides are TGTGCCAGTAGTATAGTTCCGGGACTCTACAATGAGCAGTTCTTC.

The rearrangement uses TRBV7-2 and TRBJ2-7, with 12 positions matching TRBD2. CDR3 length equals 12 residues. With V trimmed by 3 bases and J by 13 bases, 4 bases remained unmatched. CDR1 is SGHTA and CDR2 is FQGNSA in the germline V gene. CDR3 nucleotides: TGTGCCAGCAGCTTCCGGACTAGCGGGACATACTTC. This encodes CASSFRTSGTYF.

The rearrangement joins TRBV2 to TRBJ2-6; D call uncertain. The CDR3 runs 17 residues. The germline gives CDR1 SNHLY, CDR2 FYNNEI. V lost 3 bases and J lost 0, with 12 bases in between. The CDR3 DNA sequence: TGTGCCAGCAGTGACTCGCCCACAGTCTCTGGGGCCAACGTCCTGACTTTC. Translating gives CASSDSPTVSGANVLTF.

The chain carries TRBV15 and TRBJ2-5; a possible D gene is TRBD1 (6 bases). This CDR3 spans 15 amino acids. V was shortened by 6 bases and J by 5 bases, with 19 bases between the two germline ends. From germline, CDR1 is LNHNV and CDR2 YYDKDF (reference sequence). The CDR3, as DNA: TGTGCCACCAGGGATCCGCGACAGGATCGGGAGACCCAGTACTTC. Translating gives CATRDPRQDRETQYF.

This chain uses TRBV28 with TRBJ1-2; TRBD1 aligns across 7 bases. The junction had 4 bases not matched to a gene; V was cut back by 5 bases and J by 7 bases. Germline V CDR1 and CDR2: MDHEN, SYDVKM. The CDR3 contains 12 residues. The CDR3 DNA is TGTGCCAGCAGTCTCGACAGGGCTGGCTACACCTTC. Translating gives CASSLDRAGYTF.

V gene TRBV30 combines with J gene TRBJ1-1, with 7 bases identical to TRBD1. There are 16 residues in the CDR3. The germline V gene has CDR1 GTSNPN and CDR2 SVGIG (reference sequence). The V segment lost 2 bases and the J segment 0 bases; nucleotides outside the gene matches: 9. The CDR3 coding sequence is TGTGCCTGGAGTTATCAATACAGGGGCATGAACACTGAAGCTTTCTTT. It is translated as CAWSYQYRGMNTEAFF.

The chain couples TRBV6-1 to TRBJ1-1; D perhaps matches TRBD1 (5 bases). The V end lost 6 bases, the J end lost 1 base, and 12 bases lay between the germline ends. Germline CDR1 reads MNHNS; CDR2 reads SASEGT. The CDR3 is 14 residues long. CDR3 bases: TGTGCCAGCAGCGTTTCCACAGGGAACACTGAAGCTTTCTTT. Protein: CASSVSTGNTEAFF.